Below are 17 T cell receptor beta chains sequenced from a single sample in a study of tumor-infiltrating lymphocytes in primary liver carcinoma. TCR beta cDNA was reverse-transcribed from about 500 ng of total RNA. The reaction used a constant-region primer and ProtoScript II reverse transcriptase. It was through three nested multiplex PCR rounds of slightly modified ARM-PCR that TCR beta libraries arose. The study ran its first two PCR rounds for roughly 11 cycles each, using TRBV1-TRBV30 forward primers and a C-beta reverse primer. TCRdb reanalysed the multiplex PCR reads using MiXCR and keeps one entry per CDR3 protein. Found here are approximately 100,000 distinct CDR3 sequences, around 71% of them singletons; the top ten hold 10% to 15%. The roughly 18-34 mg bulk tissue piece was not sorted before simultaneous RNA and DNA extraction. Sequenced material: liver tumor tissue from sampling region 2. This sample's subset: tumor region T2, inferior pole. The receptors here all came from a woman aged 60-75 years with primary liver carcinoma and hepatitis B virus infection.

About this clonotype: The junction departs from the called germline gene at one end, perhaps through a read error. V and J are TRBV11-2 and TRBJ2-3, with TRBD2 matching 7 bases. The CDR3 contains 15 residues. In germline, CDR1 is SGHAT, CDR2 FQNNGV. The CDR3 DNA follows: TGCGCCAGCAGCCCTGGACTAGTGGACCCAGATACGCAGTATTTT. It yields the protein CASSPGLVDPDTQYF.

As for this clonotype: Because the CDR3 is missing its conserved closing phenylalanine or tryptophan, this is likely a read error. It is unclear where the CDR3 begins or ends on the DNA, so no DNA is shown, and the CDR3 is as TCRdb lists it. V usage is TRBV11-3 and J usage is TRBJ2-1; the D segment call TRBD1 is taken from the table without a DNA check. Germline lookup yields CDR1 SGHNT and CDR2 YENEEA. The CDR3 has 15 residues if both end residues are counted. The CDR3 loop is CASSLAAAARGEQLL.

The table lists this clonotype with a few counts. This may stem from a read error, because a much larger clone lies one nucleotide away. This chain's CDR3 is CASSLPGTSGLRAYNEQYF. CDR3 sequence (DNA): TGTGCCAGCAGCTTACCCGGGACTAGCGGGCTCAGAGCCTACAATGAGCAGTACTTC. V gene TRBV7-9 combines with J gene TRBJ2-1; 12 bases are shared with TRBD2. TRBJ2-7 explains the end of the DNA better; the J call may be wrong. Germline V gene sequence: CDR1 SEHNR, CDR2 FQNEAQ (reference sequence). The CDR3 contains 19 residues.

Of note for this clonotype: An end of the junction does not agree with germline; a read error may underlie this. V is TRBV6-1 and J is TRBJ1-4; D is possibly TRBD1 (5 bases). CDR1 and CDR2 from the germline V gene are MNHNS and SASEGT. The CDR3 runs 14 residues. CDR3 sequence reads: CDSKVGDAGEKLFF. The CDR3 DNA is TGTGACAGCAAGGTTGGGGACGCAGGTGAAAAACTGTTTTTT.

This clonotype was counted a few times. This chain connects TRBV2 to TRBJ2-5; D remains unclear. V was pared by 6 bases and J by 2 bases, with 4 bases between. Germline-derived CDR1 and CDR2 are SNHLY and FYNNEI. The CDR3 runs to 11 residues. The CDR3 here is CASREQETQYF. The CDR3 nucleotides are TGTGCCAGCAGGGAACAAGAGACCCAGTACTTC.

In the case of this clonotype: Germline is not matched at one junction end, which may reflect a read error. The rearrangement links TRBV5-1 to TRBJ2-5, with unresolved D. From germline, CDR1 is SGHRS and CDR2 YFSETQ. The CDR3 is 14 residues long. The CDR3: CASSLGYTQETQYF. The CDR3 bases are TGTGCCAGCAGCTTAGGATACACTCAAGAGACCCAGTACTTC.

Remarks on this clonotype: This may be a read error: a much more frequent sequence differs by one nucleotide. The chain combines TRBV12-2 with TRBJ2-7; the D call in the table, TRBD1, was not verified against the DNA. TRBV12-2 is deemed a pseudogene. The CDR3 sequence is 17 residues long. CDR3 loop: CVSRLAGRQLNSYEQYF. As DNA, the CDR3 is TGTGTAAGTCGCTTAGCGGGAAGACAGCTAAACTCCTACGAGCAGTACTTC.

A note on this clonotype: Here the CDR3 omits its conserved ending phenylalanine or tryptophan, so a read error is the likely source. In DNA form, the CDR3 reads TGTGCCATCAGCACAGGGGCAAGCTACTACGAGCAGTACCTC. Translation gives CAISTGASYYEQYL. This chain links TRBV11-3 with TRBJ2-7; TRBD1 agrees at 7 bases. This CDR3 contains 14 residues. In germline, CDR1 is SGHNT, CDR2 YENEEA.

In the case of this clonotype: An end of the junction does not agree with germline; a read error may underlie this. This CDR3 reads CTISDHEGGGQFF. The CDR3 DNA sequence: TGTACCATCAGTGACCACGAGGGTGGCGGGCAGTTTTTC. The rearrangement links TRBV10-3 to TRBJ2-1; TRBD2 might be the D (5 bases). This CDR3 region has 13 residues. CDR1 is ENHRY, CDR2 SYGVKD, per germline.

Only one count was recorded for this clonotype. The germline gene is not matched at one end of the junction; a read error may be the cause. The chain recombines TRBV11-2 with TRBJ1-2, with a possible D match to TRBD1 (6 bases). Germline V gene sequence: CDR1 SGHAT, CDR2 FQNNGV. The CDR3 contains 15 residues. DNA of the CDR3: TGTGCCAGCAGCTTGGATATGACAGGAATTTATGGCTGCACCTTC. Translated: CASSLDMTGIYGCTF.

In this sample, this clonotype turned up many times. This CDR3 fails to terminate in the conserved phenylalanine or tryptophan, so it likely reflects a read error. The chain recombines TRBV12-3 or TRBV12-4 with TRBJ2-3; 10 nucleotides agree with TRBD2. CDR3 length: 14 amino acids. With 5 bases clipped from V and 5 bases from J, the junction kept 4 bases outside the gene matches. The CDR3 here is CASSNQREGDTQYL. In nucleotides, the CDR3 is TGTGCCAGCAGTAATCAGCGGGAGGGAGATACGCAGTATCTT.

The chain carries TRBV6-1 and TRBJ2-1, with 8 nucleotides matching TRBD2. The CDR3 is 15 residues long. Germline CDR1 MNHNS, CDR2 SASEGT. V shed 3 bases and J 11 bases; nucleotides not matched to a gene: 12. DNA for the CDR3: TGTGCCAGCAGTGAGTGGGGTAGCGGGATGGGTAAGCAGTTCTTC. It is translated as CASSEWGSGMGKQFF.

This clonotype occurred a few times. One junction end disagrees with the germline gene, perhaps due to a read error. This chain joins TRBV10-3 and TRBJ2-1; 7 bases line up with TRBD1. This CDR3 comprises 13 residues. Per germline, CDR1 ENHRY and CDR2 SYGVKD. CDR3 loop: CAISTRQGNEHLF. The CDR3 DNA is TGTGCCATCAGTACCCGACAGGGAAATGAGCATCTCTTC.

This clonotype has only one observation. The chain joins TRBV11-2 to TRBJ2-3; D may be TRBD2 (6 bases). Germline CDR1 reads SGHAT; CDR2 reads FQNNGV. Between the trimmed V and J ends, which lost 5 bases and 7 bases, there was a span of 31 bases. The CDR3 sequence is 19 residues long. DNA of the CDR3: TGTGCCAGCAGCCCCGAGAGGGTGGGATATAGCGGCCGCTCATATACGCAGTATTTT. Translating it yields CASSPERVGYSGRSYTQYF.

About this clonotype itself: One junction end disagrees with the germline gene, perhaps due to a read error. This chain uses TRBV11-2 with TRBJ2-7; D remains ambiguous. Germline V gene sequence: CDR1 SGHAT, CDR2 FQNNGV. This CDR3 is 12 amino acids long. The CDR3 DNA sequence: TGTGCCAGCAGCTTAAATAGCCGCGAGCAATGCTTC. This encodes CASSLNSREQCF.

Turning to this clonotype: This clone may be a read error of a much larger clone one base away. The chain uses TRBV7-8 and TRBJ2-1, with 8 bases identical to TRBD2. CDR1 and CDR2 (germline): SGHVS, FQNEAQ. This CDR3 is 19 amino acids long. The CDR3 DNA follows: TGTCCCAGCAGACCCGGGGGGGGTCGCGTGGAAAGCTCCTACAATGAGCAGTTCTTC. The encoded protein is CPSRPGGGRVESSYNEQFF.

About this clonotype itself: The CDR3 does not end in the conserved phenylalanine or tryptophan, so this is likely a read error. It is unclear where the CDR3 begins or ends on the DNA, so no DNA is shown, and the CDR3 is as TCRdb lists it. The chain has TRBV6-1 and TRBJ2-1. The V gene's germline CDR1 is MNHNS and CDR2 SASEGT. Ends included, the CDR3 has 14 residues. CDR3: CASSEVAVYNEQFL.